This TCR beta chain emerged from a study of cytomegalovirus exposure and HLA in healthy donors. Amplification used 60 Vbeta primers and 13 Jbeta primers. Only in-frame clones appear in the TCRdb table, and some are missing; sequencing was by immunoSEQ multiplex PCR. The table gives over 45,000 clones; the top ten clones make up approximately 2.1% of it. V lost 0 bases and J lost 5; bases outside the gene matches: 5. The CDR3 is made up of 16 amino acids. Germline values: CDR1 MNHEY, CDR2 SVGAGI. The sequence was obtained from a woman younger than 35 in good health and CMV-seronegative. The sequencing sample was made of PBMCs. The chain combines TRBV6-5 with TRBJ1-1; 11 bases are a match to TRBD1. The CDR3: CASSYSIGTGGTEAFF. The DNA of the CDR3 is TGTGCCAGCAGTTACTCAATAGGGACAGGGGGGACTGAAGCTTTCTTT.